The TCR beta chain described here comes from a study of blood T cell repertoires in COVID-19 (dated by TCRdb to the early 2020s). Regarding the complete study: Samples covering the acute and convalescent phases of COVID-19 were provided by collaborators in the United States, Italy and Spain. The material from the prospective study consisted of cDNA or gDNA derived from T cells, B-cell-depleted T cells, or PBMCs. Deeply sampled blood TCRbeta repertoires from subjects exposed to, actively infected with, or recovered from COVID-19 were included in the dataset. The repertoires were released in a freely available public database intended as a resource for research on the immune response to SARS-CoV-2. Samples came from the ongoing ImmuneRACE study (first 160 participants) plus 1,254 subjects from 6 global collaborators. Nearly every sample came with metadata listing a de-identified subject ID, COVID-19 status, age in years and sex. Where available, HLA class I and class II types were obtained from metadata supplied by the sample provider rather than from assay-based typing.

At one collaborating source in Seattle, patients were enrolled during active infection and were followed longitudinally through the course of disease. Whole blood was collected in K2EDTA tubes by collaborating institutions according to the institutions' own protocols. For TCRbeta analysis, collaborators shipped samples in one of three forms: frozen whole blood, isolated PBMCs, or DNA extracted from either of those sample types. Comments on this clone: Which antigen it targets is not known. Per-base qualities were not stored, and no clone one base away is much larger.

The cysteine opens and the phenylalanine closes a CDR3 of 13 amino acids. CDR3 DNA only is kept here, 39 bases in frame from base 1. As encoded in the germline V gene, CDR1 is MNHEY while CDR2 is SVGAGI. V loses 6 bases of germline sequence and J loses 4 bases, and the interval between the two ends is 13 bases. TCRbeta CDR3 regions were amplified from genomic DNA using the immunoSEQ Assay, a bias-controlled multiplex PCR. Concerning the study's data processing: The number of nucleated cells in each sample was estimated from the amplification of reference gene primers within the assay. To quantify the absolute abundance of each unique TCRbeta CDR3 rearrangement, sequence reads were collapsed and filtered. For each sample, productive Simpson clonality was calculated by taking the square root of Simpson's diversity index across productive rearrangements. Entries here come from immuneACCESS through TCRdb and include only in-frame sequences with V and J called. Some clones fail to appear in such tables; in the studies checked, an unresolved V gene covers under half of the shortfall, and the cause of the remainder is unknown. The V and J calls and clone size were taken over from that table, and D and trimming were inferred from the DNA. The table for this sample lists 180,000 or so clones; around 80% of them were counted only once. The ten largest clonotypes hold 6.5% to 7.5% of the sample.

Paper-wide results and their limitations: The amount of clinical and demographic metadata varied by source and participant and was provided uncurated.

The material sequenced was peripheral blood. The sequence derives from a woman in her thirties or forties with COVID-19, enrolled during active disease. The V and J genes are TRBV6-5 and TRBJ2-7; the D gene is possibly TRBD1, with 6 bases matching. The CDR3 in this case is CASRETGGYEQYF. The DNA is TGTGCCAGCAGGGAGACAGGAGGATACGAGCAGTACTTC.